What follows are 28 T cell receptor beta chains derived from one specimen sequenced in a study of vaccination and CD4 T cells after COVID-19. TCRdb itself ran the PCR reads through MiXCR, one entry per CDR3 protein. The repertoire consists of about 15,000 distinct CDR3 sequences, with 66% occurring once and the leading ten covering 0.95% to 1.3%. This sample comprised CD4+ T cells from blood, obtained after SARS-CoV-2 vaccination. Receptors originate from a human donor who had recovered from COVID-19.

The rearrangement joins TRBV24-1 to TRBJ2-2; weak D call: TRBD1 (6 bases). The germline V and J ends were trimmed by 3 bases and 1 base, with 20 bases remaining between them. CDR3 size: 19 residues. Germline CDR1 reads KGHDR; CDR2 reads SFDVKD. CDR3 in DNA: TGTGCCACCAGTGATCCAAGAGCCCACAGGGTCCGGAACACCGGGGAGCTGTTTTTT. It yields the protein CATSDPRAHRVRNTGELFF.

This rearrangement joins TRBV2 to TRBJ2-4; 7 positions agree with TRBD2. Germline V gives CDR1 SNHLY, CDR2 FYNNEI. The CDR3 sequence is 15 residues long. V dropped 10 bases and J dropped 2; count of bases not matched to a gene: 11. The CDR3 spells CATGVAGSTKNIQYF. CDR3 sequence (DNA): TGTGCCACCGGGGTAGCGGGTTCCACCAAAAACATTCAGTACTTC.

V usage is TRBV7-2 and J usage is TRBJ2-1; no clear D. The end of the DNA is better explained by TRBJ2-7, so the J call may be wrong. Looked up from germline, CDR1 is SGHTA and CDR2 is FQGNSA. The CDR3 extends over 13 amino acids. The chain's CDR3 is CASSVDPRDEQYF. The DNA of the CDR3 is TGTGCCAGCAGCGTCGACCCCCGCGACGAGCAGTACTTC.

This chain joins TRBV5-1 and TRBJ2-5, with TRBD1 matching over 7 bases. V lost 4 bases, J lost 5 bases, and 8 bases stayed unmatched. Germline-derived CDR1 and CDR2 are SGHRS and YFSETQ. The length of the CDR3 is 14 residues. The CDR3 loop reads CASSGDSWVETQYF. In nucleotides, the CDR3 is TGCGCCAGCAGCGGGGACAGTTGGGTGGAGACCCAGTACTTC.

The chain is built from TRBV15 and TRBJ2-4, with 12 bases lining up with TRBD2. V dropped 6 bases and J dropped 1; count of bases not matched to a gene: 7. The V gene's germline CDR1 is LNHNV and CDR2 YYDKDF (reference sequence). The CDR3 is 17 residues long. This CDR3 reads CATSRLAGVGAKNIQYF. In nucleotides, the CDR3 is TGTGCCACCAGTAGACTAGCGGGAGTGGGGGCCAAAAACATTCAGTACTTC.

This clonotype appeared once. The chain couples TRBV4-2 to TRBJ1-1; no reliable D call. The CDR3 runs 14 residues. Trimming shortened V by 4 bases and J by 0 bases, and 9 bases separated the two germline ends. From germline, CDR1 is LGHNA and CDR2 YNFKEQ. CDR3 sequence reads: CASSPSRVNTEAFF. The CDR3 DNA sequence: TGTGCCAGCAGCCCCTCCCGGGTGAACACTGAAGCTTTCTTT.

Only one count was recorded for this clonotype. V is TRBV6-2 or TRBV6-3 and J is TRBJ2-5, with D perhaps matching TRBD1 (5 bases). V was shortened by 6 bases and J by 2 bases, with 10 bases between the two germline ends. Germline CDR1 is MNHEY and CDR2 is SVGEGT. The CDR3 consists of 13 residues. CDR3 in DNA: TGTGCCAGCAGAGGACACGGGCAAGAGACCCAGTACTTC. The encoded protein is CASRGHGQETQYF.

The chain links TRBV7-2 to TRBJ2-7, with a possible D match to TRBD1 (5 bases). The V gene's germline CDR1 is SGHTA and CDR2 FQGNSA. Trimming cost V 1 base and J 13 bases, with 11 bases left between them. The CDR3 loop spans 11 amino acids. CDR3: CASSLEYDRYF. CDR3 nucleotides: TGTGCCAGCAGCTTAGAATACGACAGATACTTC.

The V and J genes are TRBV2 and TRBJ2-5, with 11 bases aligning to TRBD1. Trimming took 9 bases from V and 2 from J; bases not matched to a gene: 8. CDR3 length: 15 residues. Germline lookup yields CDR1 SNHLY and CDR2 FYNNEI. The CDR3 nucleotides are TGTGCCAGTAAGGACAGGGGGCGCCTGCAAGAGACCCAGTACTTC. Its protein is CASKDRGRLQETQYF. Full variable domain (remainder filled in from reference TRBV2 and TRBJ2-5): EPEVTQTPSHQVTQMGQEVILRCVPISNHLYFYWYRQILGQKVEFLVSFYNNEISEKSEIFDDQFSVERPDGSNFTLKIRSTKLEDSAMYFCASKDRGRLQETQYFGPGTRLLVL.

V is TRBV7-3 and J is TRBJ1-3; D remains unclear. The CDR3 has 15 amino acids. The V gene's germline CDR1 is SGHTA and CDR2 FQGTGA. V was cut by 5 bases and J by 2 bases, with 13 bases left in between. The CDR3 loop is CASSQDATPGNTIYF. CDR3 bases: TGTGCCAGCAGCCAAGATGCTACTCCTGGAAACACCATATATTTT.

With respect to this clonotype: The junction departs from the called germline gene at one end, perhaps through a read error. The CDR3 DNA reads TGTGCCAGCAGTGAATTTGGGGGGCGGCTAGCGGGAGGGCCCTCGAGAACTGGCTTC. Translated: CASSEFGGRLAGGPSRTGF. The chain carries TRBV6-1 and TRBJ2-7; TRBD2 matches at 12 bases. CDR3 length: 19 residues. The V gene's germline CDR1 is MNHNS and CDR2 SASEGT.

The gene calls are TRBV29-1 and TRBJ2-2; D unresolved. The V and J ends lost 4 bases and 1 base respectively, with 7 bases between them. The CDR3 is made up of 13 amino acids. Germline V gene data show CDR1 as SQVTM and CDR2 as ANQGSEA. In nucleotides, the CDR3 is TGCAGCGTTGCGGGCCTGAACACCGGGGAGCTGTTTTTT. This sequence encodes CSVAGLNTGELFF.

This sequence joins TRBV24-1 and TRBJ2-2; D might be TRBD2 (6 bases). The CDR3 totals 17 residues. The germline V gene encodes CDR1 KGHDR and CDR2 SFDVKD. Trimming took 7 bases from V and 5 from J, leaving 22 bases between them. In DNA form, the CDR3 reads TGTGCCACCAGCGCCCCGGCGGGGCAGGGAGGAACCGGGGAGCTGTTTTTT. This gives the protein CATSAPAGQGGTGELFF.

The CDR3 sequence is CASSYSDFLGLDTEAFF. The CDR3 DNA sequence: TGTGCCAGCAGTTACTCGGACTTCTTGGGGCTGGACACTGAAGCTTTCTTT. The rearrangement joins TRBV6-5 to TRBJ1-1; tentatively, D is TRBD1 (5 bases). The V gene's germline CDR1 is MNHEY and CDR2 SVGAGI. CDR3 size: 17 residues. Trimming stripped 0 bases from V and 3 bases from J, with 17 bases between.

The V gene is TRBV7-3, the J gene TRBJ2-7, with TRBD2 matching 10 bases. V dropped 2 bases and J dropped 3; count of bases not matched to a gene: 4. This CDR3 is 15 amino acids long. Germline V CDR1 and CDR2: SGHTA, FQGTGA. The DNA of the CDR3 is TGTGCCAGCAGCTTACAACTAGCGGGGAACTACGAGCAGTACTTC. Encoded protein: CASSLQLAGNYEQYF.

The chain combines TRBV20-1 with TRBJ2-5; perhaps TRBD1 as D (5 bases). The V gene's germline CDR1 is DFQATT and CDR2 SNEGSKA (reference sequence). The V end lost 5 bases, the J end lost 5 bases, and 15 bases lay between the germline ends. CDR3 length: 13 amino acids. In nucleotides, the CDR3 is TGCAGTGCTTTTGGACAATTAGGGGAGACCCAGTACTTC. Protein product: CSAFGQLGETQYF.

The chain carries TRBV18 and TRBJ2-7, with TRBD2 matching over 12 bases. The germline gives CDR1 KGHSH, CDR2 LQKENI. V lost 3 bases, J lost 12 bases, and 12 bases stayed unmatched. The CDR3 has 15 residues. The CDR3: CASSPRPGLAGSLYF. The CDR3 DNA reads TGTGCCAGCTCACCTAGACCAGGACTAGCGGGATCTCTGTACTTC.

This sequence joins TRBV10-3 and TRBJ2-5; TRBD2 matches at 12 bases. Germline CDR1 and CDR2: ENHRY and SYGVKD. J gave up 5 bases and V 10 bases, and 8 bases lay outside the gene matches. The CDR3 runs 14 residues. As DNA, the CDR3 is TGTGCCACCAGACTAGCGGGAGTGGGGGAGACCCAGTACTTC. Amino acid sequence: CATRLAGVGETQYF.

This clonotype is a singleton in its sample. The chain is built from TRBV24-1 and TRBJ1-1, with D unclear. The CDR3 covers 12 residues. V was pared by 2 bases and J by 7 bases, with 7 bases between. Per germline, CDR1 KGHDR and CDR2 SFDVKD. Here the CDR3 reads CATSDSGFEAFF. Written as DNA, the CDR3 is TGTGCCACCAGTGATTCAGGATTTGAAGCTTTCTTT.

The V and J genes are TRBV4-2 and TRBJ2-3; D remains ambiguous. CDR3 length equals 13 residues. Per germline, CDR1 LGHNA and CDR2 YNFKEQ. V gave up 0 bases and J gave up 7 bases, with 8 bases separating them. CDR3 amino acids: CASSQDLAYTQYF. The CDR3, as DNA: TGTGCCAGCAGCCAAGATCTTGCATATACGCAGTATTTT.

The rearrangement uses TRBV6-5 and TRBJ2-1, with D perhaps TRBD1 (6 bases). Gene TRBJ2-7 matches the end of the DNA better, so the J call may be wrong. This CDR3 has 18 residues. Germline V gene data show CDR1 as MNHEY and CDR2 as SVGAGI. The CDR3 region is CASSYSKTGTIPSYEQYF. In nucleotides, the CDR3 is TGTGCCAGCAGTTACTCGAAAACCGGGACAATTCCCTCCTACGAGCAGTACTTC.

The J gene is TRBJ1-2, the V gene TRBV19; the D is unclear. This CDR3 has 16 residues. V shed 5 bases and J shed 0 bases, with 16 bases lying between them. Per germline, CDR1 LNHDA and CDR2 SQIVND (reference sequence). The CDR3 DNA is TGTGCCAGTAGTGACCGGAGACAAGTCACTAACTATGGCTACACCTTC. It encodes CASSDRRQVTNYGYTF.

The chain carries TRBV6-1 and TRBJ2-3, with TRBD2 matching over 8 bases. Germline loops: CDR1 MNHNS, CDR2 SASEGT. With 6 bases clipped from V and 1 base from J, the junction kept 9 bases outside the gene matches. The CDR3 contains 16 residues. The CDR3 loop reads CASRSYAGGGTDTQYF. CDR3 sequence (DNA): TGTGCCAGCAGATCCTATGCGGGAGGCGGCACAGATACGCAGTATTTT.

The CDR3 region is CSAWAGLETQYF. Here the CDR3 DNA reads TGCAGTGCATGGGCCGGTTTGGAGACCCAGTACTTC. The chain couples TRBV20-1 to TRBJ2-5; D remains ambiguous. Trimming cost V 6 bases and J 5 bases, with 13 bases left between them. The CDR3 is 12 residues long. Germline assignment: CDR1 DFQATT and CDR2 SNEGSKA (reference sequence).

CDR3 sequence reads: CASSQALYTDTQYF. CDR3 nucleotide sequence: TGTGCCAGCAGCCAAGCGCTCTATACGGATACGCAGTATTTT. The chain joins TRBV4-2 to TRBJ2-3, with D uncertain. V shed 1 base and J shed 6 bases, with 11 bases lying between them. There are 14 residues in the CDR3. In germline, CDR1 is LGHNA, CDR2 YNFKEQ.

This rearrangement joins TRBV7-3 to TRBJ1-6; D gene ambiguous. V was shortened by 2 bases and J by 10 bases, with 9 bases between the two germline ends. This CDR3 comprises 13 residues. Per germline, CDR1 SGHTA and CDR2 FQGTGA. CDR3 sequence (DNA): TGTGCCAGCAGCTTATCGGGTTACTCACCCCTCCACTTT. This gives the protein CASSLSGYSPLHF.

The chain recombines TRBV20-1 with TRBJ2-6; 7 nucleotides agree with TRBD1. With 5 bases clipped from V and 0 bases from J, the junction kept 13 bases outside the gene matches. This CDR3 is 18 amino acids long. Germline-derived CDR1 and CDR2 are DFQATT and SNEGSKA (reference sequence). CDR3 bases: TGCAGTGCTCCGGACCGGAACAGGGGTATCTCTGGGGCCAACGTCCTGACTTTC. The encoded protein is CSAPDRNRGISGANVLTF.

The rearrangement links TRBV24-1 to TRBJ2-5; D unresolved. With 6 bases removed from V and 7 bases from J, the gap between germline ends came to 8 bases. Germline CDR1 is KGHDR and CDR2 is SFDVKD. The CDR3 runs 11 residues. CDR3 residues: CATSLGGTQYF. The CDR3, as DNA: TGTGCCACCAGTCTTGGTGGGACCCAGTACTTC.